Sequencing of this T cell receptor beta chain was carried out in a study of blood T cells in healthy people across ages. In the study overall: Per two T cells, about one barcoded beta molecule was captured through template switching.

Primers used in a second PCR of roughly 6 to 11 cycles were a sample-barcoded 5' primer and a J-beta primer mix. TCRdb processed the 5' RACE reads anew with MiXCR; each CDR3 protein has one entry. In the table there are roughly 800,000 distinct CDR3 sequences, under 30% of which are singletons. Between the trimmed V and J ends, which lost 10 bases and 7 bases, there was a span of 17 bases. CDR1 is SEHNR, CDR2 FQNEAQ, per germline (reference sequence). The CDR3 consists of 13 residues. In addition, the sample was reused for a study of T cells of mothers and their children.

The receptor comes from a boy aged 10-17 years in good health. The rearrangement joins TRBV7-9 to TRBJ2-1; D gene ambiguous. Specimen: blood. CDR3 in amino acids: CATELGIGNEQFF. CDR3 DNA sequence: TGTGCCACGGAATTAGGGATCGGGAATGAGCAGTTCTTC.